The T cell receptor (beta chain) under discussion was sequenced for a study of cytomegalovirus exposure and HLA in healthy donors. Looking at the study overall: A prior analysis found 90 million to 120 million unique TCR beta sequences from some 200 million T cells. Study findings and constraints: A later analysis associated around 17,000 TCR beta sequences with HLA alleles at a 0.05 false discovery rate. According to an earlier analysis, most TCR beta V segments yielded productive rearrangements about 87% or about 30% of the time. In a later analysis, the majority of CMV-associated beta chains seemingly showed HLA restriction.

As regards this clone: Its antigen is currently unknown.

CDR3 length equals 13 residues. Trimming shortened V by 11 bases and J by 1 base, and 14 bases separated the two germline ends. CDR1 is MGHDK, CDR2 SYGVNS, per germline. The PCR had 60 Vbeta and 13 Jbeta primers. Generated by immunoSEQ multiplex PCR, the TCRdb table keeps only in-frame clones and is missing some. Counted here are tens of thousands of clones, approximately 76% occurring once; the ten biggest clones make up about 5.7%. The V and J genes are TRBV25-1 and TRBJ1-1; perhaps TRBD1 as D (6 bases). The sample taken for sequencing was PBMCs. The receptor was derived from a middle-aged man in good health and CMV-seronegative. CDR3 sequence: CASWGPRNTEAFF. The CDR3 DNA reads as TGTGCCTCCTGGGGGCCCAGGAACACTGAAGCTTTCTTT.